These 16 T cell receptor beta chains share one sample of origin, sequenced in a study of OX40 agonist ivuxolimab in advanced cancers. The repertoire was sequenced with immunoSEQ multiplex PCR; TCRdb's copy has only in-frame clones and lacks some. The repertoire includes more than 65,000 clones, 70% to 90% of them detected once, and 0.65% to 0.9% sits in the top ten. The sequencing here drew on CD4+ or CD8+ T cells sorted from blood, taken in a trial of the OX40 agonist ivuxolimab. These receptors were taken from an adult with an advanced solid tumor such as melanoma, head and neck, liver or kidney cancer.

V gene TRBV5-5 combines with J gene TRBJ2-3, with 11 bases lining up with TRBD2. The CDR3 is 16 amino acids. V lost 5 bases to trimming and J lost 2 bases; unmatched junction nucleotides: 7. Germline loops: CDR1 SGHKS, CDR2 YYEKEE (reference sequence). The CDR3, as DNA: TGTGCCAGCAGGCTTGGGACTAGCGGCCTCACAGATACGCAGTATTTT. Amino acid sequence: CASRLGTSGLTDTQYF. Looking up the rest from reference TRBV5-5 and TRBJ2-3 gives the full variable domain: DAGVTQSPTHLIKTRGQQVTLRCSPISGHKSVSWYQQVLGQGPQFIFQYYEKEERGRGNFPDRFSARQFPNYSSELNVNALLLGDSALYLCASRLGTSGLTDTQYFGPGTRLTVL.

V and J are TRBV2 and TRBJ1-1; D uncertain. Germline values: CDR1 SNHLY, CDR2 FYNNEI. The CDR3 contains 13 residues. The germline V and J ends were trimmed by 6 bases and 1 base, with 9 bases remaining between them. The CDR3 region has the DNA TGTGCCAGCAGCGGTGTGGCGAACACTGAAGCTTTCTTT. This sequence encodes CASSGVANTEAFF.

This chain uses TRBV11-3 with TRBJ2-7; 7 nucleotides align to TRBD2. With V trimmed by 1 base and J by 4 bases, 1 base remained unmatched. Germline V gives CDR1 SGHNT, CDR2 YENEEA. This CDR3 has 13 residues. CDR3 sequence (DNA): TGTGCCAGCAGCTTAGTAGCGGGTTACGAGCAGTACTTC. It is translated as CASSLVAGYEQYF.

The rearrangement joins TRBV5-4 to TRBJ2-5; TRBD2 matches at 8 bases. This CDR3 has 15 residues. The germline V gene encodes CDR1 SGHNT and CDR2 YYREEE (reference sequence). The V gene end was trimmed by 2 bases and the J gene end by 3 bases; junction bases not matched to a gene: 6. The CDR3 sequence: CASSFSGGLEETQYF. The CDR3, as DNA: TGTGCCAGCAGCTTTTCGGGGGGGCTCGAAGAGACCCAGTACTTC.

V gene TRBV11-3 combines with J gene TRBJ2-7, with no clear D. The V end lost 2 bases, the J end lost 3 bases, and 5 bases lay between the germline ends. Germline V lookup: CDR1 SGHNT, CDR2 YENEEA. The CDR3 has 12 residues. Written as DNA, the CDR3 is TGTGCCAGCAGCTTATCCGGCTACGAGCAGTACTTC. Protein: CASSLSGYEQYF.

This chain connects TRBV19 to TRBJ1-4, with D possibly matching TRBD1 (6 bases). There are 13 residues in the CDR3. Germline V gene lookup returns CDR1 LNHDA and CDR2 SQIVND (reference sequence). V dropped 10 bases and J dropped 10 bases, with 19 bases sitting between them. The CDR3 DNA sequence: TGTGCCACGTCCATAGGGGGGGTCGGAAAACTGTTTTTT. This codes for CATSIGGVGKLFF.

The J gene is TRBJ2-1, the V gene TRBV5-6; 8 positions match TRBD2. CDR3 length equals 14 residues. Germline trimming cut 4 bases from V and 2 bases from J; bases unmatched to any gene: 2. The germline CDR1 and CDR2 sequences are SGHDT and YYEEEE. The CDR3 DNA is TGTGCCAGCAGCCCGCGGGGGGCCTACAATGAGCAGTTCTTC. Translation: CASSPRGAYNEQFF.

CDR3 sequence (DNA): TGTGCCAGCAGCTTAGCGGTGGCGGCGTCTGGGGCCAACGTCCTGACTTTC. Residues: CASSLAVAASGANVLTF. The V gene is TRBV7-2, the J gene TRBJ2-6; unclear D gene. The ends were cut back, 0 bases at V and 1 base at J, with 10 bases in the middle. The CDR3 consists of 17 residues. Per the germline V gene, CDR1 is SGHTA and CDR2 is FQGNSA.

This sequence joins TRBV27 and TRBJ1-5, with D unclear. Germline V gene data show CDR1 as MNHEY and CDR2 as SMNVEV (reference sequence). V lost 7 bases to trimming and J lost 0 bases, with 10 bases between them. This CDR3 spans 14 amino acids. The CDR3, as DNA: TGTGCCAGCAAGGCACAGCCTAGCAATCAGCCCCAGCATTTT. It is translated as CASKAQPSNQPQHF.

This chain links TRBV11-2 with TRBJ1-1; D is unclear. The CDR3 extends over 12 amino acids. V gave up 0 bases and J gave up 9 bases, with 8 bases separating them. Germline values: CDR1 SGHAT, CDR2 FQNNGV. The CDR3 nucleotides read TGTGCCAGCAGCTTAGAGCAGGAGAAAGCTTTCTTT. It codes for CASSLEQEKAFF.

The chain recombines TRBV6-1 with TRBJ1-1, with D perhaps TRBD1 (5 bases). Trimming removed 6 bases at V and 4 bases at J, with 15 bases between. This CDR3 contains 14 residues. The V gene's germline CDR1 is MNHNS and CDR2 SASEGT. The CDR3 spells CASREQAGTTEAFF. The DNA for the CDR3 is TGTGCCAGCAGGGAACAAGCGGGGACCACTGAAGCTTTCTTT.

The V gene is TRBV27, the J gene TRBJ1-6; 12 bases map to TRBD1. This CDR3 region has 16 residues. With 4 bases clipped from V and 9 bases from J, the junction kept 7 bases outside the gene matches. Germline CDR1 reads MNHEY; CDR2 reads SMNVEV (reference sequence). DNA of the CDR3: TGTGCCAGCAGTTCCCCGGGACAGGGGGCGGGTTCACCCCTCCACTTT. Translated, it gives CASSSPGQGAGSPLHF.

The chain uses TRBV9 and TRBJ1-3; weak D call: TRBD1 (6 bases). Germline CDR1 SGDLS, CDR2 YYNGEE. The germline V and J ends were trimmed by 2 bases and 0 bases, with 12 bases remaining between them. This CDR3 contains 16 residues. The CDR3 here is CASSVNRANSGNTIYF. CDR3 bases: TGTGCCAGCAGCGTTAACAGGGCAAACTCTGGAAACACCATATATTTT. Using reference TRBV9 and TRBJ1-3 for the parts outside the CDR3, the full variable domain is DSGVTQTPKHLITATGQRVTLRCSPRSGDLSVYWYQQSLDQGLQFLIQYYNGEERAKGNILERFSAQQFPDLHSELNLSSLELGDSALYFCASSVNRANSGNTIYFGEGSWLTVV.

The V and J genes are TRBV11-2 and TRBJ2-1; 9 nucleotides line up with TRBD2. This CDR3 contains 15 residues. The V gene end was trimmed by 5 bases and the J gene end by 2 bases; junction bases not matched to a gene: 4. Per germline, CDR1 SGHAT and CDR2 FQNNGV. CDR3 DNA: TGTGCCAGCAGCCCCGGACTAGCGCCCTACAATGAGCAGTTCTTC. This sequence encodes CASSPGLAPYNEQFF.

This sequence joins TRBV19 and TRBJ1-1, with TRBD1 identical over 7 bases. The CDR3 contains 16 residues. CDR1 and CDR2 (germline): LNHDA, SQIVND (reference sequence). J was trimmed by 2 bases and V by 4 bases; bases with no gene match: 10. The CDR3 loop is CASSNGPRGINTEAFF. The CDR3 DNA sequence: TGTGCCAGTAGTAACGGTCCCAGGGGGATAAACACTGAAGCTTTCTTT.

This rearrangement joins TRBV10-1 to TRBJ2-5; no definite D call. In germline, CDR1 is WNHNN, CDR2 SYGVQD (reference sequence). The CDR3 covers 11 residues. Trimming removed 1 base from V and 4 bases from J, with 1 base in between. CDR3 amino acids: CASSELETQYF. The CDR3 DNA follows: TGCGCCAGCAGTGAGTTAGAGACCCAGTACTTC.